This T cell receptor (beta chain) originates from a study of T-cell reconstitution after alpha-beta-depleted transplantation in children. Study outcomes and limitations: In some patients, recipient T cells and intrathymic progenitors surviving conditioning explained high day-60 diversity. Where alpha-beta T cells came from about two months after transplant was reportedly several hundred expanded graft clones. T-cell counts and diversity at one year post-transplant came mainly from newly produced T cells.

With regard to this clonotype: What it binds is unknown.

The CDR3 totals 17 residues. Germline lookup yields CDR1 SGHVS and CDR2 FNYEAQ. Trimming at V came to 3 bases and at J to 1 base, leaving 6 bases not matched to a gene. The authors prepared the TCRbeta library with unique molecular identifiers. TCRdb re-derived calls from the PCR reads in MiXCR, one entry per CDR3 protein. Among approximately 500,000 distinct CDR3 sequences listed, 27% were seen once. The V and J genes are TRBV7-6 and TRBJ1-1, with 12 bases matching TRBD1. Sequencing used PBMCs, obtained before TCRalphabeta/CD19-depleted stem cell transplant. The receptor was isolated from a boy in the first two years of life with Wiskott-Aldrich syndrome, due to receive a stem cell transplant. The CDR3 sequence is CASSFRDRGPGNTEAFF. Written as DNA, the CDR3 is TGTGCCAGCAGCTTTAGGGACAGGGGGCCTGGGAACACTGAAGCTTTCTTT.